The next 13 T cell receptor beta chains were all read from a single sample in a study of blood T cells in healthy people across ages. It was with a sample-barcoded 5' primer and a J-beta primer mix that a second PCR of about 6 to 12 cycles was run. One entry per CDR3 protein results from TCRdb running MiXCR on the 5' RACE reads. This sample carries hundreds of thousands of distinct CDR3 sequences, around 62% of them seen once, and the ten largest clones take 25% to 35%. Sequencing input: blood. The receptor set was obtained from a man aged 25 to 40 in good health.

This chain links TRBV2 with TRBJ1-5; D unclear. V was trimmed by 4 bases and J by 3 bases, leaving 13 bases between them. Germline lookup yields CDR1 SNHLY and CDR2 FYNNEI. The CDR3 covers 15 residues. CDR3 protein: CASSVRRPDNQPQHF. The CDR3 nucleotides read TGTGCCAGCAGTGTTCGGCGGCCCGACAATCAGCCCCAGCATTTT.

The chain recombines TRBV6-6 with TRBJ2-5, with TRBD1 as a possible D gene (5 bases). CDR1 and CDR2 (germline): MNHNY, SVGAGI (reference sequence). The V end was cut by 6 bases, the J end by 11 bases, with 13 bases between. The CDR3 runs 11 residues. The CDR3 DNA is TGTGCCAGCAGGGACCAGGGTGAACAGTACTTC. Translated: CASRDQGEQYF.

The chain links TRBV11-3 to TRBJ2-7; D perhaps matches TRBD1 (6 bases). The J call could be wrong; TRBJ2-5 is a better fit for the DNA end. The CDR3 is made up of 15 amino acids. Per germline, CDR1 SGHNT and CDR2 YENEEA. The CDR3 bases are TGTGCCAGCAGCTTAGGGTCAGGGGCGAGGGAGACCCAGTACTTC. Protein product: CASSLGSGARETQYF.

The CDR3 reads CSANRGDNSPLHF. The CDR3 nucleotides read TGCAGTGCTAATCGGGGGGATAATTCACCCCTCCACTTT. The rearrangement joins TRBV20-1 to TRBJ1-6; a weak D match, TRBD1 (5 bases). Trimming took off 4 bases at V and 5 bases at J, with 9 bases between the two ends. The CDR3 sequence is 13 residues long. Germline V gene lookup returns CDR1 DFQATT and CDR2 SNEGSKA (reference sequence).

This clonotype was found a few times. This chain joins TRBV4-2 and TRBJ2-1; tentatively, D is TRBD2 (6 bases). Germline values: CDR1 LGHNA, CDR2 YNFKEQ. There are 13 residues in the CDR3. V gave up 5 bases and J gave up 8 bases, with 13 bases separating them. CDR3 loop: CASSAGPPDEQFF. The CDR3 DNA reads as TGTGCCAGCAGCGCGGGACCACCTGATGAGCAGTTCTTC.

The CDR3 protein is CASTRTGGLSGANVLTF. CDR3 DNA: TGCGCCAGCACCCGGACAGGGGGACTCTCTGGGGCCAACGTCCTGACTTTC. The chain has TRBV5-1 and TRBJ2-6, with TRBD1 identical over 10 bases. The CDR3 runs to 17 residues. Germline values: CDR1 SGHRS, CDR2 YFSETQ. V was pared by 6 bases and J by 0 bases, with 6 bases of the junction left unmatched.

This clonotype showed up just a few times. The chain carries TRBV10-3 and TRBJ1-1; a possible D gene is TRBD1 (6 bases). Germline V gene lookup returns CDR1 ENHRY and CDR2 SYGVKD. V was shortened by 10 bases and J by 2 bases, with 8 bases between the two germline ends. The CDR3 has 11 residues. The CDR3 nucleotides are TGTGCCACAGGGGCTAACACTGAAGCTTTCTTT. The encoded protein is CATGANTEAFF.

The chain uses TRBV29-1 and TRBJ1-4; no clear D gene. The CDR3 totals 14 residues. The germline V gene encodes CDR1 SQVTM and CDR2 ANQGSEA. The ends were cut back, 1 base at V and 5 bases at J, with 11 bases in the middle. This CDR3 reads CSVEGRPGNEKLFF. In DNA form, the CDR3 reads TGCAGCGTTGAAGGACGTCCGGGAAATGAAAAACTGTTTTTT.

The chain carries TRBV7-3 and TRBJ2-3, with 8 bases matching TRBD2. CDR3 length equals 16 residues. The V segment lost 2 bases and the J segment 1 base; nucleotides outside the gene matches: 5. In germline, CDR1 is SGHTA, CDR2 FQGTGA. DNA for the CDR3: TGTGCCAGCAGCTTAGGAACTAGCGGACGCACAGATACGCAGTATTTT. Amino acid sequence: CASSLGTSGRTDTQYF.

J is TRBJ2-2 and V is TRBV4-3, with D perhaps TRBD2 (7 bases). Germline V gene lookup returns CDR1 LGHNA and CDR2 YSLEER. V was pared by 0 bases and J by 5 bases, with 13 bases between. The CDR3 extends over 16 amino acids. The CDR3 DNA follows: TGCGCCAGCAGCCAAGATAAGAGGGGGGGGACCGGGGAGCTGTTTTTT. The encoded protein is CASSQDKRGGTGELFF.

The rearrangement joins TRBV9 to TRBJ2-7, with D possibly being TRBD1 (6 bases). V was trimmed by 3 bases and J by 7 bases, leaving 17 bases between them. This CDR3 is 14 amino acids long. The V gene's germline CDR1 is SGDLS and CDR2 YYNGEE. The CDR3 DNA sequence: TGTGCCAGCAGCGGCACAGGGTGGGGCGGAGAGCAGTACTTC. Translated: CASSGTGWGGEQYF.

The chain is built from TRBV5-1 and TRBJ2-7, with unresolved D. V lost 0 bases and J 3 bases, leaving 10 bases between the germline ends. The CDR3 is 14 residues long. Germline CDR1 and CDR2: SGHRS and YFSETQ. CDR3 region: CASSLGGYLYEQYF. The DNA for the CDR3 is TGCGCCAGCAGCTTGGGTGGATATCTCTACGAGCAGTACTTC.

This clonotype has just a few counts. This chain connects TRBV4-3 to TRBJ2-2, with D perhaps matching TRBD2 (5 bases). Trimming pared 3 bases from V and 4 bases from J, leaving 9 bases between. The germline V gene encodes CDR1 LGHNA and CDR2 YSLEER. The length of the CDR3 is 14 residues. The CDR3 DNA is TGCGCCAGCAGCCACGGGGATTCCACCGGGGAGCTGTTTTTT. It yields the protein CASSHGDSTGELFF.